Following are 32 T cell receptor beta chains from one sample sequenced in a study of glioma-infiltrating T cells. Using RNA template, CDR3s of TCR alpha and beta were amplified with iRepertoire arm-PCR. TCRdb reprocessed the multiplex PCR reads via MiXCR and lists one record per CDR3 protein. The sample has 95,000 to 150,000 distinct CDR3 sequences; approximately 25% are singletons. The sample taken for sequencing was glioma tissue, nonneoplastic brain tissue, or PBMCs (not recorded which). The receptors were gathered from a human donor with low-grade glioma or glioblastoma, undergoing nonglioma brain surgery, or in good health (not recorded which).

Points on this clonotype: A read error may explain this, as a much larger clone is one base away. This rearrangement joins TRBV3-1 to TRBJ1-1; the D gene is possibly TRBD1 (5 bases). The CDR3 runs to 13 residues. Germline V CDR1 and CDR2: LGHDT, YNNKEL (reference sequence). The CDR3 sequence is CVSSLVRAAEAFF. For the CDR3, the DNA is TGTGTCAGCAGCCTCGTCAGGGCGGCTGAAGCTTTCTTT.

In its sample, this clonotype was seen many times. The CDR3 coding sequence is TGCAGTGCTAGAAAACAGGGTTTGGGCTACACCTTC. Protein sequence: CSARKQGLGYTF. The J gene is TRBJ1-2, the V gene TRBV20-1; perhaps TRBD1 as D (6 bases). Germline lookup yields CDR1 DFQATT and CDR2 SNEGSKA (reference sequence). V was clipped by 2 bases and J by 8 bases, with 12 bases between them. CDR3 length: 12 amino acids.

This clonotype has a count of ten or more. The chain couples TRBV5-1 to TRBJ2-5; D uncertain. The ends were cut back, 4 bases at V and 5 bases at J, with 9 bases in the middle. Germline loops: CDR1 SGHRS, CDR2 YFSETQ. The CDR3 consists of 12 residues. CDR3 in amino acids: CASSQESETQYF. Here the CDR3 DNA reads TGCGCCAGCAGCCAGGAGTCGGAGACCCAGTACTTC. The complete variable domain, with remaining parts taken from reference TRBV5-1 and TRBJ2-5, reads KAGVTQTPRYLIKTRGQQVTLSCSPISGHRSVSWYQQTPGQGLQFLFEYFSETQRNKGNFPGRFSGRQFSNSRSEMNVSTLELGDSALYLCASSQESETQYFGPGTRLLVL.

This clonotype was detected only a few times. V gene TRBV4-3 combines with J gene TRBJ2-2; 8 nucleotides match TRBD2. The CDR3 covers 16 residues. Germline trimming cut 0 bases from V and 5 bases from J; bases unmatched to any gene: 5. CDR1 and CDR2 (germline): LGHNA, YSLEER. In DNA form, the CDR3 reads TGCGCCAGCAGCCAAGACACTAGCGGCGAAACCGGGGAGCTGTTTTTT. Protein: CASSQDTSGETGELFF.

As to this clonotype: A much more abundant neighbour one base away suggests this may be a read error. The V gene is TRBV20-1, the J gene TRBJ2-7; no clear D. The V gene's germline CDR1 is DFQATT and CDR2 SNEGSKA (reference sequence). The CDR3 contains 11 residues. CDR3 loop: CIPGGAYEQYF. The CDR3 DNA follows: TGCATCCCCGGTGGAGCCTACGAGCAGTACTTC.

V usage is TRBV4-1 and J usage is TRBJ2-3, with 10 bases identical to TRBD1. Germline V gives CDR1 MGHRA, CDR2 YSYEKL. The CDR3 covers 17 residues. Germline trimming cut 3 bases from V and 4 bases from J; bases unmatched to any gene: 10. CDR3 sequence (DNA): TGCGCCAGCAGCCAGAGCCCCGGGACAGGGGAAGCAGATACGCAGTATTTT. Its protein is CASSQSPGTGEADTQYF.

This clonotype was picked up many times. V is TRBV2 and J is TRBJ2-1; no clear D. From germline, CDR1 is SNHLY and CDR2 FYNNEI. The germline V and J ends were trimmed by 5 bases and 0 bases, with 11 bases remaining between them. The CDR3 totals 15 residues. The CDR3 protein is CASSHRSSSYNEQFF. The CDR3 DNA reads TGTGCCAGCAGTCACAGATCGAGCTCCTACAATGAGCAGTTCTTC.

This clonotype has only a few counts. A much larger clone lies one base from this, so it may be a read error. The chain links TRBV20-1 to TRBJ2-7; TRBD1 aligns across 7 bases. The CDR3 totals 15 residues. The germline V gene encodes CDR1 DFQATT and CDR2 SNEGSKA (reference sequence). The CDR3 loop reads CSARGAQGTTYEKYF. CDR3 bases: TGCAGTGCTAGAGGGGCACAGGGGACAACCTACGAGAAGTACTTC.

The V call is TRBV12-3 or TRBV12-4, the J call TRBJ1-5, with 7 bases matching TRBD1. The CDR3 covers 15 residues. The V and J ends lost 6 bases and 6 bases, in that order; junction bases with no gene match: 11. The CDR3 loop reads CASSLSGQFGQPQHF. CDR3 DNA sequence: TGTGCCAGCAGCCTTTCGGGACAGTTCGGTCAGCCCCAGCATTTT.

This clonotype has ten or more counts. The CDR3, as DNA: TGTGCCAGCAGACTAAACAGGAGCCCGACCCAGTACTTC. The encoded protein is CASRLNRSPTQYF. This chain uses TRBV12-3 or TRBV12-4 with TRBJ2-5; D possibly corresponds to TRBD1 (5 bases). The germline V and J ends were trimmed by 6 bases and 7 bases, with 15 bases remaining between them. There are 13 residues in the CDR3.

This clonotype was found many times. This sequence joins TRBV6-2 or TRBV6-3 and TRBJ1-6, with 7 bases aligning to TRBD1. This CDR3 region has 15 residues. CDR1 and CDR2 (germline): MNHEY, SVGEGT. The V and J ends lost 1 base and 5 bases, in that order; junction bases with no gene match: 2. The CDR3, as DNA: TGTGCCAGCAGTTACTTCGACAGGGATAATTCACCCCTCCACTTT. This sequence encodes CASSYFDRDNSPLHF.

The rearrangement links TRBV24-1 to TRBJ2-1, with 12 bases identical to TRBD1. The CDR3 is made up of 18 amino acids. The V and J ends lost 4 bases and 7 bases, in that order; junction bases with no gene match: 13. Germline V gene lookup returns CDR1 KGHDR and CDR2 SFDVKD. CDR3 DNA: TGTGCCACCAGTGACCCCCAAGGGCCGGGACAGGGGGCGAATGAGCAGTTCTTC. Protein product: CATSDPQGPGQGANEQFF.

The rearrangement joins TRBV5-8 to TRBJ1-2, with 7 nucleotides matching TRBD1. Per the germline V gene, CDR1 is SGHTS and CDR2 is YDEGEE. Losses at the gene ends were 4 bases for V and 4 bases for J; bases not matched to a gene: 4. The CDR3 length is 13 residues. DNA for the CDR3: TGTGCCAGCAGCCCACAGGGGCTCTATGGCTACACCTTC. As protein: CASSPQGLYGYTF.

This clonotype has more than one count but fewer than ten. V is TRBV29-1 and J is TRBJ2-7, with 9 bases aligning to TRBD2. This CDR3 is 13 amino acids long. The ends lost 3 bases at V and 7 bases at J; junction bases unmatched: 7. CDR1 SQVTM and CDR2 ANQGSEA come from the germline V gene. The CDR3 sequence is CSVEREGFGEQYF. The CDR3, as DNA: TGCAGCGTTGAGCGGGAGGGCTTTGGGGAGCAGTACTTC.

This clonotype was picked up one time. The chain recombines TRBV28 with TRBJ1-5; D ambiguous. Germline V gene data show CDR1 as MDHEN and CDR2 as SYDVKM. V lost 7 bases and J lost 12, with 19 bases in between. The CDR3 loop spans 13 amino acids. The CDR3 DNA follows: TGTGCCAGCACCGAACAGCGGGGAGTGCGCCAGCATTTT. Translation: CASTEQRGVRQHF. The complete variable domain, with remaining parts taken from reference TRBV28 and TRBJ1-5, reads DVKVTQSSRYLVKRTGEKVFLECVQDMDHENMFWYRQDPGLGLRLIYFSYDVKMKEKGDIPEGYSVSREKKERFSLILESASTNQTSMYLCASTEQRGVRQHFGDGTRLSIL.

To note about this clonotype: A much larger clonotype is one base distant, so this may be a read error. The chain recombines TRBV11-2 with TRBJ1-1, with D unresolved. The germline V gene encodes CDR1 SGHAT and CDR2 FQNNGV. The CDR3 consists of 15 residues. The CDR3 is CASSLNLRAQAPRVF. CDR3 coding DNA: TGTGCCAGCAGCTTAAATCTTCGGGCCCAGGCGCCAAGGGTCTTT.

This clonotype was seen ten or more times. The CDR3 sequence: CASSPFYTEAFF. CDR3 bases: TGTGCCAGTAGTCCCTTCTACACTGAAGCTTTCTTT. The rearrangement joins TRBV19 to TRBJ1-1; D gene ambiguous. V was trimmed by 5 bases and J by 3 bases, leaving 7 bases between them. The CDR3 consists of 12 residues. The V gene's germline CDR1 is LNHDA and CDR2 SQIVND (reference sequence).

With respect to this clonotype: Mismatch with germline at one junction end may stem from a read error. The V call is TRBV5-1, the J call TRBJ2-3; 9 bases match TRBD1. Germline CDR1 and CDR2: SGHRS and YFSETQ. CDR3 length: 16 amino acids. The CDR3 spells CARSFAGQGSTDTQYF. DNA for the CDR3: TGCGCCAGAAGCTTCGCAGGACAGGGGAGCACAGATACGCAGTATTTT.

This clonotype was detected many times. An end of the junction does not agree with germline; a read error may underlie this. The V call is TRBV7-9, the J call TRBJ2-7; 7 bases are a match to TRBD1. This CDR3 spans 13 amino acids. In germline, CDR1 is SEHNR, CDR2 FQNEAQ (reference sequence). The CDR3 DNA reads TGCGCCAGCAGTCCAGGGGGCTCCTACGAGCAGTACTTC. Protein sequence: CASSPGGSYEQYF.

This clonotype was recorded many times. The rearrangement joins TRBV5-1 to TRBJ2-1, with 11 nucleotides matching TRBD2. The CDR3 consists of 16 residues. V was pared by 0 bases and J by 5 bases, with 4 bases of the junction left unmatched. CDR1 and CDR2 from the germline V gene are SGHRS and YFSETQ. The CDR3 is CASSLVGTSGNNEQFF. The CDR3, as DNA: TGCGCCAGCAGCTTGGTGGGGACTAGCGGCAACAATGAGCAGTTCTTC. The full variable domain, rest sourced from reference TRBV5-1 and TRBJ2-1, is KAGVTQTPRYLIKTRGQQVTLSCSPISGHRSVSWYQQTPGQGLQFLFEYFSETQRNKGNFPGRFSGRQFSNSRSEMNVSTLELGDSALYLCASSLVGTSGNNEQFFGPGTRLTVL.

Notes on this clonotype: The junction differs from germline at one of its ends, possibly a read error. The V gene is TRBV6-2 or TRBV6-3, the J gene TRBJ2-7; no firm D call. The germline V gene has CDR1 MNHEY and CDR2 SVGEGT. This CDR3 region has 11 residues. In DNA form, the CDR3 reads TGTACCAGCAGTTATTCCTACGAGCAGTACTTC. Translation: CTSSYSYEQYF.

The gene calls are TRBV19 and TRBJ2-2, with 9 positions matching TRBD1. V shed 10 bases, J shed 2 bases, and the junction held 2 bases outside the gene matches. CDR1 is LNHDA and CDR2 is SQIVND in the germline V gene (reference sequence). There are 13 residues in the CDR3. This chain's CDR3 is CATTGGNTGELFF. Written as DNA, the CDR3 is TGTGCCACAACAGGGGGCAACACCGGGGAGCTGTTTTTT.

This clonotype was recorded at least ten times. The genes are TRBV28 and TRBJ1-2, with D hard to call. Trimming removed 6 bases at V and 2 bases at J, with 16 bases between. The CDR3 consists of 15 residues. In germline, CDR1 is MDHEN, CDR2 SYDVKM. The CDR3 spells CASSRYRGGNYGYTF. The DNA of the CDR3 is TGTGCCAGCAGCCGCTACCGAGGAGGGAACTATGGCTACACCTTC.

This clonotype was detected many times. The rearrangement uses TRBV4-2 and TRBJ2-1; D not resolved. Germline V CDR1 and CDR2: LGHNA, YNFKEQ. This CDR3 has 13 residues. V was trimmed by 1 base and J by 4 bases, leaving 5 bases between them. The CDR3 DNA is TGTGCCAGCAGCCAAGGAGTATACAATGAGCAGTTCTTC. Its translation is CASSQGVYNEQFF.

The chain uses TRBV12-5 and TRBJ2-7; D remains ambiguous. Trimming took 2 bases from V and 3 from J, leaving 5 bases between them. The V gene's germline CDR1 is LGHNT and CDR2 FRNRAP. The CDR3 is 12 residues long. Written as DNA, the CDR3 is TGTGCTAGTGGTTTGACCCACTACGAGCAGTACTTC. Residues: CASGLTHYEQYF.

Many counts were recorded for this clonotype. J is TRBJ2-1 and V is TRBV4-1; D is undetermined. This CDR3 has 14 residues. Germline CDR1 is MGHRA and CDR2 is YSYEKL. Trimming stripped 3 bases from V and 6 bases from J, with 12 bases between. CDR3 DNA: TGCGCCAGCAGCCAGAGCACCCGCGGCAATGAGCAGTTCTTC. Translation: CASSQSTRGNEQFF.

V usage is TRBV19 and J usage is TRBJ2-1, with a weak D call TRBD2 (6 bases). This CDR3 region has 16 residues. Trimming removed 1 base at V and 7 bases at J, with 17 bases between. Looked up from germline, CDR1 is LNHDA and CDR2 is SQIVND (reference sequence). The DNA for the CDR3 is TGTGCCAGTAGTATAGGAGCGGGCCCTTCGGAGAATGAGCAGTTCTTC. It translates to CASSIGAGPSENEQFF.

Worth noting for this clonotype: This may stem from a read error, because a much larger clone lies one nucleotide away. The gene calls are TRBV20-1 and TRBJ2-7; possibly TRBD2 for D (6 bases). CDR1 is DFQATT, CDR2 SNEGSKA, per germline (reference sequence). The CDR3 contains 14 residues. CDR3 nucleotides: TGCGGTGCTAGCGAGGCCAGGGAAACTTTCGGGCAGTACTTC. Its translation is CGASEARETFGQYF.

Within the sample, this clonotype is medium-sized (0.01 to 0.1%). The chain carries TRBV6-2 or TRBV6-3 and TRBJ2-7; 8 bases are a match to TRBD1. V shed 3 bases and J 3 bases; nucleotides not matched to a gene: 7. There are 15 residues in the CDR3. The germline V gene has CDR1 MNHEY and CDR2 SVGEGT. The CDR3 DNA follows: TGTGCCAGCAGTTATCTGGGGACAGGACACTACGAGCAGTACTTC. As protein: CASSYLGTGHYEQYF.

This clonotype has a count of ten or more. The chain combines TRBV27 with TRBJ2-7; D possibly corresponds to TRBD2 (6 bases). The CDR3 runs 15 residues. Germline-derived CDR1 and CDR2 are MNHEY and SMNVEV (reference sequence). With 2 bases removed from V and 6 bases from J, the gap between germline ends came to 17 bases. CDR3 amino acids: CASSLRLDGGSEQYF. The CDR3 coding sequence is TGTGCCAGCAGTTTACGGTTGGACGGAGGGAGCGAGCAGTACTTC.

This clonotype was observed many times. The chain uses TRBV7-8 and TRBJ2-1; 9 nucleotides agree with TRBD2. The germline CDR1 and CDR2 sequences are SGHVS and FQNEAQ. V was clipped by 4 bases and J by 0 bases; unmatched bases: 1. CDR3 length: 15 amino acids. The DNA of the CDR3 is TGTGCCAGCAGCTCTAGCGGGATCTCCTACAATGAGCAGTTCTTC. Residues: CASSSSGISYNEQFF.

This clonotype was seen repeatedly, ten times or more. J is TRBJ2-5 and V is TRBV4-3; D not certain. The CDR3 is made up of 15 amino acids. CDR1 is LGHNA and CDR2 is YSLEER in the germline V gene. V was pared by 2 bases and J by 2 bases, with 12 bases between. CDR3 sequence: CASSQSESYQETQYF. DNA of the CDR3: TGCGCCAGCAGCCAATCTGAATCATATCAAGAGACCCAGTACTTC.